The rows below give T cell receptor beta chains drawn from one sample of a study of T cell repertoires in cytomegalovirus infection. Each CDR3 protein is one row after TCRdb ran MiXCR on the reads. Of about 250,000 distinct CDR3 sequences in the sample, approximately 15% were seen once. Material for sequencing was CD8+ T cells from PBMCs. These receptors were obtained from a human donor in good health (CMV status not recorded). Some clones in this sample may be carry-over from other donors' samples. Each CDR3 is given without its conserved first and last residue. The order of the fields is J gene, V gene, CDR3 protein.

j_call: TRBJ1-1; v_call: TRBV11-2; cdr3_aa: ASSFINTEAF
j_call: TRBJ1-2; v_call: TRBV7-2; cdr3_aa: ASSLSRQVNYDYT
j_call: TRBJ2-1; v_call: TRBV27; cdr3_aa: ASSPRLAGGLGVEQF
j_call: TRBJ2-1; v_call: TRBV7-7; cdr3_aa: ASSLGSGGNNEQF
j_call: TRBJ2-7; v_call: TRBV11-2; cdr3_aa: ASSLGPGGNYEQY
j_call: TRBJ2-5; v_call: TRBV11-2; cdr3_aa: ASSLDWVAVYQETQY
j_call: TRBJ1-2; v_call: TRBV11-2; cdr3_aa: ASSSHRDTIYGYT
j_call: TRBJ2-7; v_call: TRBV5-6; cdr3_aa: ASRPGGALYEQY
j_call: TRBJ2-5; v_call: TRBV7-6; cdr3_aa: ASSLIPAGGGVETQY
j_call: TRBJ1-2; v_call: TRBV29-1; cdr3_aa: SVEEVHGYT
j_call: TRBJ2-1; v_call: TRBV28; cdr3_aa: ASSLLGEDNEQF
j_call: TRBJ1-1; v_call: TRBV20-1; cdr3_aa: SVPGGNTEAF
j_call: TRBJ1-1; v_call: TRBV4-3; cdr3_aa: ASSYGTGTMNTEAF
j_call: TRBJ1-5; v_call: TRBV27; cdr3_aa: ASSPISTHEGSNQPQH
j_call: TRBJ2-7; v_call: TRBV12-5; cdr3_aa: ASGLVLERGVPYEQY
j_call: TRBJ2-5; v_call: TRBV6-5; cdr3_aa: ASSYSNRDLETQY
j_call: TRBJ2-1; v_call: TRBV28; cdr3_aa: ASSLTGIVPYNEQF
j_call: TRBJ2-7; v_call: TRBV7-6; cdr3_aa: ASSLRAAETDYEQY
j_call: TRBJ2-1; v_call: TRBV7-9; cdr3_aa: ASSLEGGSVGSLSTEQF
j_call: TRBJ1-5; v_call: TRBV28; cdr3_aa: ASSRKPDIDSNQPQH
j_call: TRBJ1-1; v_call: TRBV7-9; cdr3_aa: ASSFPGQGRDTEAF
j_call: TRBJ2-2; v_call: TRBV5-6; cdr3_aa: ASSLGDGELF
j_call: TRBJ2-3; v_call: TRBV7-9; cdr3_aa: ASSLTKGLAGGKQY
j_call: TRBJ1-2; v_call: TRBV11-2; cdr3_aa: ASSLNDPGLALNYDYT
j_call: TRBJ1-5; v_call: TRBV29-1; cdr3_aa: SVDLSGYGNQPQH
j_call: TRBJ1-1; v_call: TRBV5-6; cdr3_aa: ASSSDREWNTEAF
j_call: TRBJ1-1; v_call: TRBV19; cdr3_aa: ASSISRSTEAF
j_call: TRBJ2-1; v_call: TRBV7-9; cdr3_aa: ASSLAGQLPYNEQF
j_call: TRBJ2-2; v_call: TRBV19; cdr3_aa: ASSGSTTGELF